The sequence of this T cell receptor beta chain was determined in a study of shared clonotypes between healthy human individuals. Whole-study results and caveats: Among non-shared clonotypes, generation probabilities were lower than among those shared by all four donors.

The germline V gene encodes CDR1 LNHDA and CDR2 SQIVND (reference sequence). Trimming removed 7 bases from V and 1 base from J, with 19 bases in between. The CDR3 totals 16 residues. With regard to this clone: Its antigen is currently unknown.

Deep was the level at which the assay was run. Assay: immunoSEQ multiplex PCR; the TCRdb copy retains only in-frame clones and omits some. The sample lists around 600,000 clones, 97% seen once, with 0.045% to 0.07% in the top ten. The study drew all its donors from Caucasian adults living in Nashville, Tennessee. The authors divided CD4+ cells into CD45RA+ naive and CD45RA-negative memory subsets. The material sequenced was naive CD4+ T cells sorted from blood. Regarding subset: CD45RA+ positively selected. The clonotype originates from a woman younger than 45 in good health. The rearrangement links TRBV19 to TRBJ1-2, with D uncertain. The CDR3 bases are TGTGCCAGTACCGGACCTGAACCCCTTTTTAACTATGGCTACACCTTC. This translates into CASTGPEPLFNYGYTF.